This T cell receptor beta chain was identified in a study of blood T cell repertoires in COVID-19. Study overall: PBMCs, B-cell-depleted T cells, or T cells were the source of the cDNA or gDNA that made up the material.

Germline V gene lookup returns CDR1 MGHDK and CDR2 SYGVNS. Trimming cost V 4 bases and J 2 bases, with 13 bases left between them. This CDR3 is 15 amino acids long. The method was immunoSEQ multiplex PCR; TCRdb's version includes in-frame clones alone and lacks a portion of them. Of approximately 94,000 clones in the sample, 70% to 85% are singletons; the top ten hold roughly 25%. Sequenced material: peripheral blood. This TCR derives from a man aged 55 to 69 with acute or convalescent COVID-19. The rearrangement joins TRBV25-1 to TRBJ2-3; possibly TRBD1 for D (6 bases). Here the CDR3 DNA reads TGTGCCAGCAGTGCCCAACAGGGAAACACAGATACGCAGTATTTT. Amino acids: CASSAQQGNTDTQYF.